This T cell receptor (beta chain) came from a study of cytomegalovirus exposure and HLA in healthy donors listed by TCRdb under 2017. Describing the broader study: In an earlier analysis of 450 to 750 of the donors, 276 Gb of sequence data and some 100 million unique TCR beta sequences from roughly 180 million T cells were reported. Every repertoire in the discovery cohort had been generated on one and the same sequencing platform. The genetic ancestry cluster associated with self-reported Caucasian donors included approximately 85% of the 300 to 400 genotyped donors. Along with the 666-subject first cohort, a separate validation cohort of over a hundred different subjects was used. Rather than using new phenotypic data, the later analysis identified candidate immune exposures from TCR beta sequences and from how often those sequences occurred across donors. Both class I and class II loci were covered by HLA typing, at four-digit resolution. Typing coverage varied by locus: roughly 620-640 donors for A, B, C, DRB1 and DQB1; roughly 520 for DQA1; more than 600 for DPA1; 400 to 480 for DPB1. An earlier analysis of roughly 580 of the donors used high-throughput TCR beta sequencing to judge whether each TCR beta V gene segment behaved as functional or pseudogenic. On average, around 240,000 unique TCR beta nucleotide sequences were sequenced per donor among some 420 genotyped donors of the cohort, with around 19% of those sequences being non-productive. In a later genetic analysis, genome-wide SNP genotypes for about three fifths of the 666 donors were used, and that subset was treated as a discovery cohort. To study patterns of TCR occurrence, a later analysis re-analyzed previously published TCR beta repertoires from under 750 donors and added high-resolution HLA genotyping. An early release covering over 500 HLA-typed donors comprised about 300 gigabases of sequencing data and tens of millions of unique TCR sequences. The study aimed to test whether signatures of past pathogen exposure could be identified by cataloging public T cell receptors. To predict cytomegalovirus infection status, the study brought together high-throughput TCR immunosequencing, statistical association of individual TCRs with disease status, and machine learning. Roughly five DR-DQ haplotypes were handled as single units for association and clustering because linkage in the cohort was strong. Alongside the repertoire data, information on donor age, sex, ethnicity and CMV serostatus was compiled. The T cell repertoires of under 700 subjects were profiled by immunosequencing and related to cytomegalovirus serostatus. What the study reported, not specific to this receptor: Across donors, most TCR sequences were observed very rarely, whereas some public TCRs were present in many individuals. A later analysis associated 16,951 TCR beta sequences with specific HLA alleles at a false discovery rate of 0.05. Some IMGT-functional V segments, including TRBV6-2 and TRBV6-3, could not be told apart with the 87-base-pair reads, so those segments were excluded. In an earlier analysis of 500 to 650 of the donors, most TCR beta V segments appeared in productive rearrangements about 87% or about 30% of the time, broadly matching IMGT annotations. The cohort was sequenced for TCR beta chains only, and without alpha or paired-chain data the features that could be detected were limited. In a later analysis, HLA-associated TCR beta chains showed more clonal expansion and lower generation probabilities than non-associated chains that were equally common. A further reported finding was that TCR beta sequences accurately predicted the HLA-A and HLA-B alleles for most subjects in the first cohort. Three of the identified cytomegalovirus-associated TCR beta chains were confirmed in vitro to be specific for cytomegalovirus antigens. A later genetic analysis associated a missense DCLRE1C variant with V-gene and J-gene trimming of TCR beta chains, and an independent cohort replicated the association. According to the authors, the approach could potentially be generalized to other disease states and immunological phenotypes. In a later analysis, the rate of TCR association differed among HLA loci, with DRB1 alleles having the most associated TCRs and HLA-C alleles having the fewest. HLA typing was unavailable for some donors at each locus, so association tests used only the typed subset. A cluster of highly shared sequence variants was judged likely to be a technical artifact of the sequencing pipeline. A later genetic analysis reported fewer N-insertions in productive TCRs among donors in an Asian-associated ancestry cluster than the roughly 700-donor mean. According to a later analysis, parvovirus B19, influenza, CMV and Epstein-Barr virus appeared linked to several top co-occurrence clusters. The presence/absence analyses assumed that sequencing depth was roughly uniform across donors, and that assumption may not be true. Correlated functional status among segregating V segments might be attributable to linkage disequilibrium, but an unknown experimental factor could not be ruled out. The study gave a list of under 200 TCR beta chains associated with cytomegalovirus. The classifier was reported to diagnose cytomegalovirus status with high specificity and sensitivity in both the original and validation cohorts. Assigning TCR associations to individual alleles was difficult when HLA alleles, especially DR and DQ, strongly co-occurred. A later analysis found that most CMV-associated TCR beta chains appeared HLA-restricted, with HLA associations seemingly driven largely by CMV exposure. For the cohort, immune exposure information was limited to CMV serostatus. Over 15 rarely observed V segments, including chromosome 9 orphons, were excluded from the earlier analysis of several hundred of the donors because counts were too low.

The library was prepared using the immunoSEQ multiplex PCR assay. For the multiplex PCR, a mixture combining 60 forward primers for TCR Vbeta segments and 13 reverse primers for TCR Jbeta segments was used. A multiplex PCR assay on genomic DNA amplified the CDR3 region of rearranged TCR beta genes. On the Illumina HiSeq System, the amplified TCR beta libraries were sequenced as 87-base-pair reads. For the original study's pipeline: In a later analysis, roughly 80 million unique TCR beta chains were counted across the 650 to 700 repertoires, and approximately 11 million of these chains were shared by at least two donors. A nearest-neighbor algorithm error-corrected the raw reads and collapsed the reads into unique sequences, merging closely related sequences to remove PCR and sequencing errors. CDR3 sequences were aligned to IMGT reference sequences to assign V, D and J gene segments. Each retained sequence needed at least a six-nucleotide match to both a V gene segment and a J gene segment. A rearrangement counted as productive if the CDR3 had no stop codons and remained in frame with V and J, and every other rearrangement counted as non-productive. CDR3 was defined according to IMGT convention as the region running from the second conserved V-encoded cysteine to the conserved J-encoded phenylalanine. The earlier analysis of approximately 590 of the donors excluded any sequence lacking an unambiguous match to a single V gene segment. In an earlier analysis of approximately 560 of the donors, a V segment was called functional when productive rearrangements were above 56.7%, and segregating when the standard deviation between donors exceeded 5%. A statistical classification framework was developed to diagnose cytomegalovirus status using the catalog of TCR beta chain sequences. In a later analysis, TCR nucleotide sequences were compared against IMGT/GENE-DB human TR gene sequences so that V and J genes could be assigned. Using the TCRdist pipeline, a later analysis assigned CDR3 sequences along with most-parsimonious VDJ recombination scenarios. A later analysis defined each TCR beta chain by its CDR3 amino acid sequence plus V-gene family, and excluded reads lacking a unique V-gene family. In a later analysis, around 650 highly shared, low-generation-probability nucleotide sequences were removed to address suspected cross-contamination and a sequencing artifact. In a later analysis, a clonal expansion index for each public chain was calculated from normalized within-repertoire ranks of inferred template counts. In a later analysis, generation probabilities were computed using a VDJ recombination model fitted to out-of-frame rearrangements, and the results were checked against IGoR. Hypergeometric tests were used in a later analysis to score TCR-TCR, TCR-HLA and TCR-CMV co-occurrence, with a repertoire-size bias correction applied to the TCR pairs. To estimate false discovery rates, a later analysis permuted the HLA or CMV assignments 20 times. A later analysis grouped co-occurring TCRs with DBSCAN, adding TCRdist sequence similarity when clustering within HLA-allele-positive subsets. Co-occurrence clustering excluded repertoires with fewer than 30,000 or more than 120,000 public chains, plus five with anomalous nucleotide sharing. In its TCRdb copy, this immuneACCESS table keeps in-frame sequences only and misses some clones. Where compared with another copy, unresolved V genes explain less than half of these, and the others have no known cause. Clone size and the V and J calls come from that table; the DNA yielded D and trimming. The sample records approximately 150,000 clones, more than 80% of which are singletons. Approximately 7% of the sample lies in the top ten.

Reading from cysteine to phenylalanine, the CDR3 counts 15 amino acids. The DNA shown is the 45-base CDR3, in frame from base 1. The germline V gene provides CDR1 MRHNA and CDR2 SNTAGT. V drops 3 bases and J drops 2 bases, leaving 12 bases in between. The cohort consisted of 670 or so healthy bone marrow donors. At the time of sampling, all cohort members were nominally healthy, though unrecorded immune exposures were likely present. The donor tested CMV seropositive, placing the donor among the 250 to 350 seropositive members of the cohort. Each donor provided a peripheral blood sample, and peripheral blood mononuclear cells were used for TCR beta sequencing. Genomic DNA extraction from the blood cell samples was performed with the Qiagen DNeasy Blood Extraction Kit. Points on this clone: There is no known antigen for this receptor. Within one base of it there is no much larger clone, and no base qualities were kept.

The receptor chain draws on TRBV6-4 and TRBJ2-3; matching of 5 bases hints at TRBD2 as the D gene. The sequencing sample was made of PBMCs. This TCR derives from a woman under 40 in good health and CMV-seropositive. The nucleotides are TGTGCCAGCAGTGAGTTGGCGGGCCTCACAGATACGCAGTATTTT. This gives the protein CASSELAGLTDTQYF.